This passage covers 16 T cell receptor beta chains from one sample sequenced in a study of cytomegalovirus exposure and HLA in healthy donors. Primers: 60 Vbeta forward and 13 Jbeta reverse. The assay was immunoSEQ multiplex PCR, and TCRdb's table has in-frame clones only and misses some. In the table there are roughly 180,000 clones, 80% of which are singletons. Sample: PBMCs. The receptors were gathered from a woman younger than 45 in good health and CMV-seronegative.

V and J are TRBV19 and TRBJ2-4, with 7 bases lining up with TRBD1. The V gene end was trimmed by 3 bases and the J gene end by 7 bases; junction bases not matched to a gene: 18. CDR1 and CDR2 (germline): LNHDA, SQIVND (reference sequence). This CDR3 spans 18 amino acids. The chain's CDR3 is CASSIPRTGLWKGNIQYF. The DNA of the CDR3 is TGTGCCAGTAGTATCCCCCGGACAGGCCTCTGGAAGGGGAACATTCAGTACTTC.

This clone was counted only a few times. The rearrangement links TRBV5-6 to TRBJ1-5, with 7 bases matching TRBD1. V lost 0 bases and J lost 0; bases outside the gene matches: 6. The CDR3 is made up of 17 amino acids. Looked up from germline, CDR1 is SGHDT and CDR2 is YYEEEE. The CDR3 coding sequence is TGTGCCAGCAGCTTGGGGGGGACAGTTTATAGCAATCAGCCCCAGCATTTT. This codes for CASSLGGTVYSNQPQHF. Looking up the rest from reference TRBV5-6 and TRBJ1-5 gives the full variable domain: DAGVTQSPTHLIKTRGQQVTLRCSPKSGHDTVSWYQQALGQGPQFIFQYYEEEERQRGNFPDRFSGHQFPNYSSELNVNALLLGDSALYLCASSLGGTVYSNQPQHFGDGTRLSIL.

This chain joins TRBV5-1 and TRBJ2-1; 7 bases map to TRBD1. V was clipped by 3 bases and J by 6 bases; unmatched bases: 3. The CDR3 is 13 amino acids. Germline-derived CDR1 and CDR2 are SGHRS and YFSETQ. The CDR3 spells CASSSGDSNEQFF. In DNA, the CDR3 is TGCGCCAGCAGCTCCGGGGACAGCAATGAGCAGTTCTTC. The complete variable domain, with remaining parts taken from reference TRBV5-1 and TRBJ2-1, reads KAGVTQTPRYLIKTRGQQVTLSCSPISGHRSVSWYQQTPGQGLQFLFEYFSETQRNKGNFPGRFSGRQFSNSRSEMNVSTLELGDSALYLCASSSGDSNEQFFGPGTRLTVL.

The CDR3 region is CASSSAGQAYYEQYF. The CDR3 region has the DNA TGTGCCAGCAGCTCCGCGGGACAGGCGTACTACGAGCAGTACTTC. The chain carries TRBV7-2 and TRBJ2-7, with 8 bases fitting TRBD1. Germline CDR1 and CDR2: SGHTA and FQGNSA. The CDR3 length is 15 residues. After removal of 4 bases from V and 3 bases from J, the junction contained 8 bases not matched to a gene.

This chain uses TRBV9 with TRBJ2-3; tentatively, D is TRBD1 (5 bases). CDR3 length equals 18 residues. V lost 0 bases to trimming and J lost 1 base, with 18 bases between them. Germline CDR1 SGDLS, CDR2 YYNGEE. The chain's CDR3 is CASSVVGLKDRGTDTQYF. For the CDR3, the DNA is TGTGCCAGCAGCGTAGTGGGGCTAAAGGATAGGGGCACAGATACGCAGTATTTT.

The V and J genes are TRBV7-6 and TRBJ1-2; maybe TRBD1 (6 bases). There are 16 residues in the CDR3. The V end lost 1 base, the J end lost 1 base, and 13 bases lay between the germline ends. The germline gives CDR1 SGHVS, CDR2 FNYEAQ. The CDR3 nucleotides read TGTGCCAGCAGCTTAGACAGGGAAGGGAATAACTATGGCTACACCTTC. Translating gives CASSLDREGNNYGYTF.

V is TRBV6-5 and J is TRBJ2-7; 7 nucleotides match TRBD2. V dropped 0 bases and J dropped 7; count of bases not matched to a gene: 6. This CDR3 is 14 amino acids long. The V gene's germline CDR1 is MNHEY and CDR2 SVGAGI. The CDR3 sequence: CASSYSIGGGEQYF. CDR3 nucleotides: TGTGCCAGCAGTTACTCAATTGGGGGGGGAGAGCAGTACTTC.

V usage is TRBV2 and J usage is TRBJ1-1; weak D call: TRBD1 (5 bases). Germline V lookup: CDR1 SNHLY, CDR2 FYNNEI. The germline V and J ends were trimmed by 6 bases and 4 bases, with 18 bases remaining between them. CDR3 length: 15 residues. CDR3 nucleotide sequence: TGTGCCAGCAGCCCAAGGACGGGAGGGGTCACTGAAGCTTTCTTT. It codes for CASSPRTGGVTEAFF.

V and J are TRBV7-9 and TRBJ1-2; the match to TRBD1 covers 7 bases. Germline CDR1 SEHNR, CDR2 FQNEAQ (reference sequence). The V and J ends lost 2 bases and 4 bases, in that order; junction bases with no gene match: 7. This CDR3 is built from 15 residues. The CDR3 sequence: CASSLMSTGTYGYTF. CDR3 in DNA: TGTGCCAGCAGCTTAATGTCGACAGGGACCTATGGCTACACCTTC.

The chain combines TRBV5-6 with TRBJ2-3; 8 bases align to TRBD1. The V and J ends lost 3 bases and 3 bases, in that order; junction bases with no gene match: 6. The CDR3 loop spans 15 amino acids. CDR1 and CDR2 (germline): SGHDT, YYEEEE. The CDR3 protein is CASSYGQGATDTQYF. CDR3 in DNA: TGTGCCAGCAGCTATGGGCAGGGGGCGACAGATACGCAGTATTTT. The variable domain in full, completed from reference TRBV5-6 and TRBJ2-3, reads DAGVTQSPTHLIKTRGQQVTLRCSPKSGHDTVSWYQQALGQGPQFIFQYYEEEERQRGNFPDRFSGHQFPNYSSELNVNALLLGDSALYLCASSYGQGATDTQYFGPGTRLTVL.

This clone was detected once. The chain uses TRBV2 and TRBJ1-1; 7 bases match TRBD1. Germline trimming cut 6 bases from V and 0 bases from J; bases unmatched to any gene: 7. The CDR3 extends over 15 amino acids. From germline, CDR1 is SNHLY and CDR2 FYNNEI. The CDR3 sequence is CASRVPGTVNTEAFF. The CDR3 bases are TGTGCCAGCAGGGTCCCGGGGACAGTGAACACTGAAGCTTTCTTT. Drawing the rest from reference TRBV2 and TRBJ1-1, the complete variable domain is EPEVTQTPSHQVTQMGQEVILRCVPISNHLYFYWYRQILGQKVEFLVSFYNNEISEKSEIFDDQFSVERPDGSNFTLKIRSTKLEDSAMYFCASRVPGTVNTEAFFGQGTRLTVV.

This clone occurred once. Germline and junction disagree at one end, which may indicate a read error. The sample contains more than one DNA sequence encoding this CDR3. The rearrangement links TRBV29-1 to TRBJ1-4; tentatively, D is TRBD1 (6 bases). Germline values: CDR1 SQVTM, CDR2 ANQGSEA. There are 13 residues in the CDR3. The CDR3 bases are TGCAGCGTTGAAGAGGGGGCAGATGAAAAACTGTTCTTT. This encodes CSVEEGADEKLFF.

The rearrangement links TRBV5-1 to TRBJ2-1; 8 bases map to TRBD2. J lost 8 bases, V lost 1 base, and 11 bases had no gene match. The CDR3 is 16 amino acids. The V gene's germline CDR1 is SGHRS and CDR2 YFSETQ. In DNA form, the CDR3 reads TGCGCCAGCAGCTTGCGCAAGTCGGGAGGGGCCTATGAGCAGTTCTTC. Translated, it gives CASSLRKSGGAYEQFF.

The chain combines TRBV7-3 with TRBJ2-7; 8 bases agree with TRBD2. Losses at the gene ends were 4 bases for V and 5 bases for J; bases not matched to a gene: 7. The CDR3 extends over 14 amino acids. Germline V gene sequence: CDR1 SGHTA, CDR2 FQGTGA. This chain's CDR3 is CASSSAGGPHEQYF. The DNA for the CDR3 is TGTGCCAGCAGCTCTGCGGGGGGCCCCCACGAGCAGTACTTC.

This clone was observed a single time. The chain uses TRBV14 and TRBJ2-7; 9 bases line up with TRBD1. The CDR3 loop spans 19 amino acids. CDR1 and CDR2 from the germline V gene are SGHDN and FVKESK. V shed 3 bases, J shed 1 base, and the junction held 16 bases outside the gene matches. Here the CDR3 reads CASSQVPGQGIGESYEQYF. CDR3 in DNA: TGTGCCAGCAGCCAGGTTCCGGGACAGGGTATAGGGGAGTCCTACGAGCAGTACTTC.

The CDR3 reads CASHRGWSPLHF. The CDR3 bases are TGTGCCAGTCATAGGGGGTGGTCGCCCCTCCACTTT. The chain joins TRBV21-1 to TRBJ1-6; the D call of TRBD1 is as the table states it, not checked on the DNA. TRBV21-1 is shown as a pseudogene. The CDR3 runs to 12 residues.